One and the same sample provided the 18 T cell receptor beta chains below, sequenced in a study of Ad26.COV2.S vaccination and SARS-CoV-2 variants. Clones were read by immunoSEQ multiplex PCR, and TCRdb kept only the in-frame ones, dropping some. The sample consists of hundreds of thousands of clones, more than 75% of them appearing once. Noted treatment: some 20 received Ad26.COV2.S at low or high dose, single or two shots; 5 received placebo; per-sample allocation not given. Day 63 after the first vaccine or placebo injection was the time point for sampling. Sequenced material: peripheral blood, taken in a trial of Ad26.COV2.S vaccine versus placebo. Receptor source: a person between 18 and 65 years old who received the Ad26.COV2.S COVID-19 vaccine or a placebo.

V gene TRBV21-1 combines with J gene TRBJ1-2; TRBD1 is taken as the D call from the table, unchecked against the DNA. TRBV21-1 is a pseudogene. This CDR3 is built from 14 residues. CDR3 protein: CASSKAMTGIGYTF. The DNA for the CDR3 is TGTGCCAGCAGCAAAGCGATGACAGGAATTGGCTACACCTTC.

The V call is TRBV18, the J call TRBJ2-7, with a tentative D call TRBD2 (5 bases). In germline, CDR1 is KGHSH, CDR2 LQKENI. This CDR3 has 12 amino acids. V was trimmed by 2 bases and J by 4 bases, leaving 6 bases between them. CDR3 amino acids: CASSPEGYEQYF. DNA for the CDR3: TGTGCCAGCTCACCAGAGGGATACGAGCAGTACTTC.

The J gene is TRBJ2-3, the V gene TRBV6-5; D gene unclear. The CDR3 runs 14 residues. V lost 6 bases and J 1 base, leaving 11 bases between the germline ends. The V gene's germline CDR1 is MNHEY and CDR2 SVGAGI. This chain's CDR3 is CASRIHSRTDTQYF. The CDR3 DNA reads as TGTGCCAGCAGGATTCACTCCCGCACAGATACGCAGTATTTT.

The chain recombines TRBV10-3 with TRBJ1-1; D unclear. The V gene's germline CDR1 is ENHRY and CDR2 SYGVKD. The CDR3 is 11 residues long. Trimming shortened V by 3 bases and J by 6 bases, and 5 bases separated the two germline ends. DNA for the CDR3: TGTGCCATCAGTGAAGGCCCTGAAGCTTTCTTT. Translation: CAISEGPEAFF.

The gene calls are TRBV4-1 and TRBJ2-3, with 8 bases matching TRBD2. V lost 1 base to trimming and J lost 1 base; unmatched junction nucleotides: 4. CDR3 length: 16 residues. Germline V gene data show CDR1 as MGHRA and CDR2 as YSYEKL. CDR3 residues: CASSQGPAGGTDTQYF. CDR3 bases: TGCGCCAGCAGCCAAGGTCCAGCGGGAGGCACAGATACGCAGTATTTT.

This chain uses TRBV5-1 with TRBJ2-1; 9 nucleotides match TRBD1. V dropped 4 bases and J dropped 4; count of bases not matched to a gene: 6. The CDR3 is made up of 15 amino acids. CDR1 is SGHRS, CDR2 YFSETQ, per germline. The CDR3 sequence: CASSPDRGRYNEQFF. The CDR3 bases are TGCGCCAGCAGCCCCGACAGGGGGAGGTACAATGAGCAGTTCTTC.

The CDR3 region has the DNA TGTGCCACCTTGGGACAGTTTAATCAGCCCCAGCATTTT. The encoded protein is CATLGQFNQPQHF. This chain joins TRBV19 and TRBJ1-5; the match to TRBD1 covers 7 bases. The CDR3 is 13 residues long. V trimming: 10 bases; J trimming: 4 bases; junction bases outside the gene matches: 7. In germline, CDR1 is LNHDA, CDR2 SQIVND (reference sequence).

This clone was observed a handful of times. The chain has TRBV1 and TRBJ2-2; the DNA was not used to check the table's D call, TRBD2. TRBV1 is flagged as a pseudogene. The length of the CDR3 is 16 residues. CDR3 coding DNA: TGCACCAGCAGCCAATATCCGGGGGGGGTCACCGGGGAGCTGTTTTTT. It codes for CTSSQYPGGVTGELFF.

The J gene is TRBJ1-1, the V gene TRBV7-9; 7 bases agree with TRBD1. After removal of 5 bases from V and 5 bases from J, the junction contained 8 bases not matched to a gene. CDR1 SEHNR and CDR2 FQNEAQ come from the germline V gene (reference sequence). The CDR3 has 14 amino acids. The CDR3 spells CASSGRRGSTEAFF. In DNA, the CDR3 is TGTGCCAGCAGCGGGCGCAGGGGGAGTACTGAAGCTTTCTTT.

The rearrangement joins TRBV28 to TRBJ1-2, with 7 bases that match TRBD1. Per the germline V gene, CDR1 is MDHEN and CDR2 is SYDVKM. V was clipped by 5 bases and J by 7 bases; unmatched bases: 1. This CDR3 contains 11 residues. As DNA, the CDR3 is TGTGCCAGCAGTCCAGGGGGTGGCTACACCTTC. Translated: CASSPGGGYTF.

V gene TRBV3-1 (or the pseudogene TRBV3-2) combines with J gene TRBJ1-1; D ambiguous. From germline, CDR1 is LGHDT and CDR2 YNNKEL (reference sequence). CDR3 size: 15 residues. Trimming cost V 1 base and J 2 bases, with 11 bases left between them. The CDR3 DNA sequence: TGTGCCAGCAGCCAAGGTGCGTCGGGAAACACTGAAGCTTTCTTT. Protein: CASSQGASGNTEAFF.

V and J are TRBV6-5 and TRBJ2-4; 7 positions match TRBD2. Looked up from germline, CDR1 is MNHEY and CDR2 is SVGAGI. The CDR3 has 16 amino acids. J was trimmed by 2 bases and V by 4 bases; bases with no gene match: 8. The CDR3 bases are TGTGCCAGCAGTTCCGGCCCCGGGACTACCAAAAACATTCAGTACTTC. Protein: CASSSGPGTTKNIQYF.

The CDR3 reads CASSFPPSYGYTF. The CDR3 coding sequence is TGTGCCAGCAGTTTCCCCCCGTCGTATGGCTACACCTTC. The rearrangement uses TRBV28 and TRBJ1-2; no definite D call. The CDR3 runs 13 residues. The ends were cut back, 3 bases at V and 5 bases at J, with 10 bases in the middle. CDR1 and CDR2 from the germline V gene are MDHEN and SYDVKM.

The rearrangement links TRBV6-5 to TRBJ2-7, with 8 bases aligning to TRBD1. J lost 6 bases, V lost 6 bases, and 7 bases had no gene match. The germline V gene encodes CDR1 MNHEY and CDR2 SVGAGI. The CDR3 has 13 residues. The CDR3, as DNA: TGTGCCAGCAGGATTAACAGGGGGTCCGAGCAGTACTTC. Translation gives CASRINRGSEQYF.

The chain combines TRBV5-1 with TRBJ2-7; the match to TRBD2 covers 9 bases. Germline V CDR1 and CDR2: SGHRS, YFSETQ. The length of the CDR3 is 15 residues. J lost 3 bases, V lost 4 bases, and 8 bases had no gene match. The CDR3 DNA is TGCGCCAGCAGCCCGATTAGCGGGAGCAACTACGAGCAGTACTTC. Amino acids: CASSPISGSNYEQYF.

J is TRBJ2-7 and V is TRBV5-4; D is unclear. The germline V and J ends were trimmed by 0 bases and 0 bases, with 10 bases remaining between them. CDR1 and CDR2 (germline): SGHNT, YYREEE (reference sequence). The CDR3 covers 15 residues. CDR3 region: CASSLGPASSYEQYF. The CDR3 region has the DNA TGTGCCAGCAGCTTGGGGCCCGCGAGCTCCTACGAGCAGTACTTC.

The CDR3 sequence is CASRPGPTGDEQYF. The CDR3 DNA sequence: TGCGCCAGCAGACCGGGACCGACCGGCGACGAGCAGTACTTC. This chain uses TRBV5-1 with TRBJ2-7; D may be TRBD1 or TRBD2 (5 bases each). The V end lost 5 bases, the J end lost 5 bases, and 17 bases lay between the germline ends. Germline CDR1 SGHRS, CDR2 YFSETQ. The CDR3 has 14 amino acids.

J is TRBJ1-5 and V is TRBV19; D is uncertain. V was shortened by 6 bases and J by 7 bases, with 16 bases between the two germline ends. Per germline, CDR1 LNHDA and CDR2 SQIVND (reference sequence). This CDR3 has 14 amino acids. CDR3 loop: CASSPVLRVQPQHF. DNA for the CDR3: TGTGCCAGTAGCCCCGTCCTGAGGGTACAGCCCCAGCATTTT.